The clone carrying this T cell receptor (beta chain) was detected once. Its antigen is currently unknown. Libraries were prepared by immunoSEQ multiplex PCR; TCRdb keeps only in-frame clonotypes and omits some of them. The sample records some 100,000 clones, approximately 92% being singletons. This sample was included in a study of graft-versus-host responses after intestinal transplantation. In the study overall: Every transplant recipient was induced with anti-thymocyte globulin, then maintained on tacrolimus and steroids for about 3 years. Regarding the study as a whole: Some patients had graft-donor T cell macrochimerism, and their allografts showed high graft-versus-host to host-versus-graft clonal ratios. Among recipient marrow samples, GvH clones were found; some appeared first in ileum or blood.

CDR1 and CDR2 from the germline V gene are MNHEY and SMNVEV (reference sequence). The CDR3 sequence is 19 residues long. V trimming: 6 bases; J trimming: 1 base; junction bases outside the gene matches: 19. This clonotype originated in a human donor who was the organ donor for an intestinal transplant. This chain links TRBV27 with TRBJ2-7; 9 bases align to TRBD1. The specimen was unstimulated CD8+ T cells sorted from spleen or lymph node cells, collected before transplant. The CDR3 region is CASRNTPRDRVGVSYEQYF. The CDR3 DNA follows: TGTGCCAGCAGAAACACCCCCCGGGACAGGGTGGGTGTATCCTACGAGCAGTACTTC.